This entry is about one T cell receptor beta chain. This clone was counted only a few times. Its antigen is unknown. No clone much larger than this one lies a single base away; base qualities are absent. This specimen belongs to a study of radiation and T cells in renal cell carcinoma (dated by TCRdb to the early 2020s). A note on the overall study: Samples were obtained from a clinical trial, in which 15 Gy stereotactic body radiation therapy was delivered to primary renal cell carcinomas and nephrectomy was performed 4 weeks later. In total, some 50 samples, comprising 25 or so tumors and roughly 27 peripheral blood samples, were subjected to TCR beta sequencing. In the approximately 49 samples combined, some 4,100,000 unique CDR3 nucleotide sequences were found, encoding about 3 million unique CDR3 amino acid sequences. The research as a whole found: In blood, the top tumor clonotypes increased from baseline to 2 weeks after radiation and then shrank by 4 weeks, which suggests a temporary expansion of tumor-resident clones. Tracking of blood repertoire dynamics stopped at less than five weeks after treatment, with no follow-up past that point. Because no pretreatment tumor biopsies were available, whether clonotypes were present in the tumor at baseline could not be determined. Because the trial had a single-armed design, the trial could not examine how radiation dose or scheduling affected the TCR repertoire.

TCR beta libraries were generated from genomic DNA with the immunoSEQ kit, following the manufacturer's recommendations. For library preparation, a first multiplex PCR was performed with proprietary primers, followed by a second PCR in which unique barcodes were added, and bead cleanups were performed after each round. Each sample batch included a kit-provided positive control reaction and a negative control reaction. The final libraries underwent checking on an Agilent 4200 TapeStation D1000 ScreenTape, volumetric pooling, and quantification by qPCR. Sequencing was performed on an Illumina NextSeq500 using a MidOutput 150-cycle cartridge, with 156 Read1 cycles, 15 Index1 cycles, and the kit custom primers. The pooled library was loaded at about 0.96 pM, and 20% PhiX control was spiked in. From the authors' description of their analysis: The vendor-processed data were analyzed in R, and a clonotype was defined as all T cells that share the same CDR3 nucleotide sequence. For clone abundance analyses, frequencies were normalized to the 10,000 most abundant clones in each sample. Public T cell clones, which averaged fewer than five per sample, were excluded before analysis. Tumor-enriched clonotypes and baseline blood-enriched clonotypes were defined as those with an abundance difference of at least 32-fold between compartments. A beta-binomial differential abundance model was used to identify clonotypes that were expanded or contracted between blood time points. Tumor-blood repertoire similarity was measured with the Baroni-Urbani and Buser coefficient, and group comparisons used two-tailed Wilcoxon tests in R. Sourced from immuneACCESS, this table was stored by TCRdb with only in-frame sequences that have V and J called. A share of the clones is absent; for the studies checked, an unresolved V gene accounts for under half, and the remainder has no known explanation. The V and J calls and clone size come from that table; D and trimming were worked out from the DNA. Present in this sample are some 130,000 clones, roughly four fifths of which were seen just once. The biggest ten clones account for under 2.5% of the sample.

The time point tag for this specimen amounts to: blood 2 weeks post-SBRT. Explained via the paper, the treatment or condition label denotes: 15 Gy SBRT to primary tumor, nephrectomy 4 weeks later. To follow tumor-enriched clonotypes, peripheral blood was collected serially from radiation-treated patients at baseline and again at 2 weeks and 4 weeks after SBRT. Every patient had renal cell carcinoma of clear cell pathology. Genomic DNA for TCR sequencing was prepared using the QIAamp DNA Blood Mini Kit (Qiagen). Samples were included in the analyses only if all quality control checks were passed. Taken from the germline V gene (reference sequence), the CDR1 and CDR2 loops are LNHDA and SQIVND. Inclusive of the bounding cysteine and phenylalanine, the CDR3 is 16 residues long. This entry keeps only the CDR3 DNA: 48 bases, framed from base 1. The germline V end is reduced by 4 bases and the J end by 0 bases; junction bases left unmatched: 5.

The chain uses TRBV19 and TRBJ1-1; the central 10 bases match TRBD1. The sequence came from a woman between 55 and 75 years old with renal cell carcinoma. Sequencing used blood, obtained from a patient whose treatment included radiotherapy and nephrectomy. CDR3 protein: CASSRGQGLLNTEAFF. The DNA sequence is TGTGCCAGTAGTAGGGGACAGGGGCTCCTGAACACTGAAGCTTTCTTT.